This passage covers 9 T cell receptor beta chains from one sample sequenced in a study of identical twins. Each CDR3 protein gets one entry after TCRdb re-called the 5' RACE reads with MiXCR. The repertoire includes roughly 720,000 distinct CDR3 sequences, approximately 18% of them detected once, and about 12% sits in the top ten. The data were also submitted as part of a second study, on T cells expressing NK-cell markers.

Sequenced input: PBMCs. The receptor set was obtained from a woman in her late teens or twenties in good health.

This clonotype showed up just a few times. This chain joins TRBV18 and TRBJ2-7; 9 bases align to TRBD2. The junction had 11 bases not matched to a gene; V was cut back by 4 bases and J by 7 bases. CDR1 is KGHSH and CDR2 is LQKENI in the germline V gene. The CDR3 has 15 residues. The CDR3 sequence: CASSLGTSSHGEQYF. The CDR3 coding sequence is TGTGCCAGCTCACTAGGGACTAGCTCCCACGGAGAGCAGTACTTC.

This clonotype was counted at least ten times. CDR3 sequence reads: CASSPRGPYNEQFF. CDR3 nucleotide sequence: TGCGCCAGCAGCCCCAGGGGGCCCTACAATGAGCAGTTCTTC. The chain combines TRBV5-1 with TRBJ2-1; 8 nucleotides agree with TRBD1. Germline lookup yields CDR1 SGHRS and CDR2 YFSETQ. With 4 bases clipped from V and 2 bases from J, the junction kept 2 bases outside the gene matches. CDR3 size: 14 residues.

This clonotype was observed a handful of times. The rearrangement links TRBV20-1 to TRBJ2-7; 7 bases fit TRBD2. Germline CDR1 DFQATT, CDR2 SNEGSKA (reference sequence). The CDR3 totals 14 residues. Trimming at V came to 2 bases and at J to 6 bases, leaving 10 bases not matched to a gene. CDR3 region: CSARPAGAKSEQYF. The CDR3 DNA is TGCAGTGCTAGACCGGCGGGAGCAAAGAGCGAGCAGTACTTC.

There are a few counts of this clonotype. The chain carries TRBV6-1 and TRBJ2-2; 10 nucleotides agree with TRBD2. This CDR3 has 15 amino acids. The germline gives CDR1 MNHNS, CDR2 SASEGT. The trim removed 7 bases at V and 7 bases at J, leaving 9 bases unmatched. The CDR3 DNA sequence: TGTGCCAGCAACCCAGCGGGGGGGCCTCACGGGGAGCTGTTTTTT. Amino acids: CASNPAGGPHGELFF.

The V and J genes are TRBV6-1 and TRBJ2-2; 11 bases are shared with TRBD2. Looked up from germline, CDR1 is MNHNS and CDR2 is SASEGT. V was pared by 5 bases and J by 3 bases, with 5 bases of the junction left unmatched. The CDR3 spans 16 residues. The CDR3 bases are TGTGCCAGCAGTCCGTTACTAGCGGGGGACACCGGGGAGCTGTTTTTT. Translation gives CASSPLLAGDTGELFF.

This clonotype is a singleton in its sample. V is TRBV6-5 and J is TRBJ2-3; possibly TRBD1 or TRBD2 for D (5 bases each). From germline, CDR1 is MNHEY and CDR2 SVGAGI. Trimming cost V 1 base and J 0 bases, with 5 bases left between them. CDR3 length equals 14 residues. As DNA, the CDR3 is TGTGCCAGCAGTTACTGGGACAGCACAGATACGCAGTATTTT. Its protein is CASSYWDSTDTQYF.

This clonotype came up a few times. The chain has TRBV7-2 and TRBJ1-5; perhaps TRBD1 as D (5 bases). Trimming took 3 bases from V and 5 from J, leaving 11 bases between them. Looked up from germline, CDR1 is SGHTA and CDR2 is FQGNSA. The CDR3 extends over 14 amino acids. This chain's CDR3 is CASSFQGDDQPQHF. The CDR3 DNA reads as TGTGCCAGCAGCTTCCAGGGCGATGATCAGCCCCAGCATTTT.

This rearrangement joins TRBV6-2 or TRBV6-3 to TRBJ1-2; 9 bases map to TRBD1. Unmatched junction bases numbered 8, after V lost 5 bases and J lost 4 bases. The CDR3 extends over 15 amino acids. Germline CDR1 MNHEY, CDR2 SVGEGT. The DNA for the CDR3 is TGTGCCAGCAGTATTCACAGGGGGCGAGGCTATGGCTACACCTTC. Translating gives CASSIHRGRGYGYTF.

The chain employs TRBV12-3 or TRBV12-4 and TRBJ2-3, with TRBD2 matching 7 bases. CDR3 size: 15 residues. The ends lost 5 bases at V and 1 base at J; junction bases unmatched: 6. CDR3 bases: TGTGCCAGCAGTCCCCGGGGAGGGGGCACAGATACGCAGTATTTT. Translated: CASSPRGGGTDTQYF.